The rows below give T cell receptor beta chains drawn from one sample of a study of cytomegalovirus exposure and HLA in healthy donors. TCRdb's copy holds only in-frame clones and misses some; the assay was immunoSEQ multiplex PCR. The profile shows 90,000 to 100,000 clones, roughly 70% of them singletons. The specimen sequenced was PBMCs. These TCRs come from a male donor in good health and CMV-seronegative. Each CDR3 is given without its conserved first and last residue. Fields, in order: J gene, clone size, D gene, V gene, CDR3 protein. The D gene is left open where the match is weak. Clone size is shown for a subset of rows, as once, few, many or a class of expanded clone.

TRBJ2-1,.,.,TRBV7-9,ASSSLGVPGDNEQF
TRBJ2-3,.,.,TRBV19,ASSWVRTSTDTQY
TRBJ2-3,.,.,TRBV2,ASSEQPGTSTDTQY
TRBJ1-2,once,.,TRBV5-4,ASTSGSANYGYT
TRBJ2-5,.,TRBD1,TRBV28,ASSKRQGGHQETQY
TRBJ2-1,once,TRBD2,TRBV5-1,ASSLSGGDYNEQF
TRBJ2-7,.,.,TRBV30,AWSVSHLREQY
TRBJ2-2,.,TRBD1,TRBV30,AWQRKGQGAGELF
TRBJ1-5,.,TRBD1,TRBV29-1,SVGQGADQPQH
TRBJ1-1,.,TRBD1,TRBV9,ASSAQGGNTEAF
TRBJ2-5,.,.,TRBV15,ATSRDRRGQETQY
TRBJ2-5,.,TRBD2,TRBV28,ASSLLAGGMETQY
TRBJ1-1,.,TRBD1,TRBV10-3,ATAGGIGTEAF
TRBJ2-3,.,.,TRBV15,ATSRDAVGTDTQY
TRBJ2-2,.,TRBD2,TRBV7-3,ASSLRTSGSTGELF
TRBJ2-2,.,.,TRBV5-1,ASSPTQGGNTGELF
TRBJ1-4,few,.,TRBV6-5,ASSYIRGIGNEKLF
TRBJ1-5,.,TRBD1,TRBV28,ASSPPTGSLGWRH
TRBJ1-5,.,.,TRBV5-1,ASSRTGLEGNQPQH
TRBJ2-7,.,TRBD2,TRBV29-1,SVGGTSGRIEQY
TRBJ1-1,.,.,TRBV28,ASSLVMSETEAF
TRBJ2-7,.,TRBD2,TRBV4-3,ASSQELTSGYSYEQY
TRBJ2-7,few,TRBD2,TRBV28,ASNPPGLAGLDEQY
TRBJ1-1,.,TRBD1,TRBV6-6,ASSSGTGVKNTEAF
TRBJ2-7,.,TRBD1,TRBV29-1,SAEGTGSYEQY
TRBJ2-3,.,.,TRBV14,ASSSSRGGVWDTQY
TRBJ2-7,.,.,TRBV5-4,ASSSGSYEQY
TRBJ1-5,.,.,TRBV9,ASSVSDSNQPQH
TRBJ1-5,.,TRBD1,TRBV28,ASSSPGQANQPQH
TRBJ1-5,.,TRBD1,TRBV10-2,ASSERQGHQPQH
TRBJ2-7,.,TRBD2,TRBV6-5,ASRTGGEQY
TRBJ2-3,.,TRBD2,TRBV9,ASSPRTSGPSTDTQY
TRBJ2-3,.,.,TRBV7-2,ASSLSFHITDTQY
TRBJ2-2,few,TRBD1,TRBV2,ASSEEDRTGELF